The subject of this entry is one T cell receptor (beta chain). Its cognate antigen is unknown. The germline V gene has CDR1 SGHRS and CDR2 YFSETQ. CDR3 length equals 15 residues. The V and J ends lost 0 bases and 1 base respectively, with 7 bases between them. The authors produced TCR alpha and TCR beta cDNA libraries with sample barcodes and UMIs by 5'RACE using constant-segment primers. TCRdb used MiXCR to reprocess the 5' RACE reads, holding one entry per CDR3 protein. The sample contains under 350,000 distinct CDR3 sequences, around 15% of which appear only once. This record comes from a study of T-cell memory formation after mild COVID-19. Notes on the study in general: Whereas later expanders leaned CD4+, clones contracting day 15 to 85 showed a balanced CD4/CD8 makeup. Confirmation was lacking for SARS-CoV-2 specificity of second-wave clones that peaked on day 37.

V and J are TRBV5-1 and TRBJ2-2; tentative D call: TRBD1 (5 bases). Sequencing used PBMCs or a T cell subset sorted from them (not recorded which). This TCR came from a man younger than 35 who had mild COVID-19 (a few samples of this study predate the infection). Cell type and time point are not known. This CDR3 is CASSLAGMNTGELFF. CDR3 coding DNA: TGCGCCAGCAGCTTGGCAGGGATGAACACCGGGGAGCTGTTTTTT. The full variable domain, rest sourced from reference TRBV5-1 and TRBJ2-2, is KAGVTQTPRYLIKTRGQQVTLSCSPISGHRSVSWYQQTPGQGLQFLFEYFSETQRNKGNFPGRFSGRQFSNSRSEMNVSTLELGDSALYLCASSLAGMNTGELFFGEGSRLTVL.